This is a list of T cell receptor beta chains from one sample in a study of CD8+ T cells in alopecia areata. Profiled with immunoSEQ multiplex PCR; TCRdb holds only in-frame clones, not every one. The sample has roughly 100,000 clones, approximately 52% seen once; the top ten hold around 8.8%. Input material: CD4+ T cells sorted from blood. These receptors came from a human donor in good health. Both conserved end residues are trimmed from each CDR3. Fields, in order: V gene, clone size, J gene, CDR3 length, CDR3 protein. The size field is filled for only some rows; it gives once, few, many or a size class.

TRBV9	NA	TRBJ2-2	13	ASSVAGGGTGELF
TRBV29-1	once	TRBJ1-4	10	SVREGREKLF
TRBV7-2	NA	TRBJ2-1	14	ASSPPFWRGYNEQF
TRBV2	NA	TRBJ1-4	14	ASSGSGTGPLQKLF
TRBV29-1	once	TRBJ2-5	12	SVRDRALLETQY
TRBV7-2	once	TRBJ2-5	12	ASSFSGGEETQY
TRBV19	NA	TRBJ2-7	14	ASSPSGSIGSYEQY
TRBV30	NA	TRBJ2-5	12	AWSFRTVQETQY
TRBV28	NA	TRBJ2-7	13	ASLGRGRSPYEQY
TRBV30	NA	TRBJ1-2	13	AWSFRGQANYGYT
TRBV5-1	NA	TRBJ1-4	11	ASRRTTNEKLF
TRBV4-1	few	TRBJ2-7	10	ASSQDQARQY
TRBV6-5	many	TRBJ2-3	10	ASSKRGDTQY
TRBV10-3	NA	TRBJ2-1	12	AISESGAYNEQF
TRBV29-1	NA	TRBJ1-2	10	SVSRAAGGYT
TRBV7-2	NA	TRBJ2-3	14	ASSLGGGRATDTQY
TRBV6-6	many	TRBJ1-2	11	ASSPTGDYGYT
TRBV7-2	few	TRBJ2-7	14	ASSAQGGGASYEQY
TRBV5-6	NA	TRBJ2-4	14	ASSLGQGGSKNIQY
TRBV18	few	TRBJ2-7	13	ASSPVGGFSYEQY
TRBV28	few	TRBJ2-5	15	ASSFRLAGGNQETQY
TRBV14	NA	TRBJ2-5	16	ASSQDPSGQDRQETQY
TRBV29-1	few	TRBJ1-1	12	SVEGDSSVSEAF
TRBV30	NA	TRBJ1-2	10	AWQDRNYGYT
TRBV2	NA	TRBJ1-2	15	ASSVLPAGHTQGGYT
TRBV4-1	NA	TRBJ2-1	13	ASSPGTSGDNEQF